The source of this TCR beta chain is a study of neurological immune-mediated disorders. The unsorted libraries were produced from 2 million PBMCs held at -80 C. TCRdb fed the 5' RACE reads into MiXCR, producing one record per CDR3 protein. The sample lists approximately 38,000 distinct CDR3 sequences, approximately 2.4% occurring once. Comments on this clonotype: The antigen is unknown.

The germline V and J ends were trimmed by 5 bases and 4 bases, with 6 bases remaining between them. This CDR3 comprises 13 residues. Findings and limits, study-wide: CDR3 amino acid sequences found in expanded clones were never shared across subjects, suggesting private repertoires in all groups.

This sequence was found in a middle-aged man with multiple sclerosis. This chain joins TRBV12-3 or TRBV12-4 and TRBJ2-6; D call uncertain. The sample consisted of PBMCs. The chain's CDR3 is CASSGFGANVLTF. Written as DNA, the CDR3 is TGTGCCAGCAGTGGGTTCGGGGCCAACGTCCTGACTTTC.